The 9 T cell receptor beta chains below all came from one sample that was sequenced in a study of blood T cell repertoires in COVID-19. Sequenced by immunoSEQ multiplex PCR; TCRdb stores in-frame clones only, minus some. Of under 200,000 clones in the sample, 86% were seen once. The sequenced sample consisted of PBMCs or T cells enriched from blood (not recorded which). The receptors originated from a man aged 40-49 years with acute COVID-19.

The chain links TRBV7-8 to TRBJ2-3; 7 bases fit TRBD2. Germline V gene data show CDR1 as SGHVS and CDR2 as FQNEAQ. The CDR3 contains 16 residues. Losses at the gene ends were 2 bases for V and 5 bases for J; bases not matched to a gene: 10. As DNA, the CDR3 is TGTGCCAGCAGCTTACAAGTAGTCGGGAGGATAGATACGCAGTATTTT. This codes for CASSLQVVGRIDTQYF.

This sequence joins TRBV9 and TRBJ1-2; D is possibly TRBD1 (6 bases). This CDR3 region has 14 residues. In germline, CDR1 is SGDLS, CDR2 YYNGEE. The germline V and J ends were trimmed by 4 bases and 3 bases, with 13 bases remaining between them. The CDR3 here is CASSQGRGDYGYTF. The CDR3 region has the DNA TGTGCCAGCAGCCAAGGCAGGGGTGACTATGGCTACACCTTC.

This rearrangement joins TRBV7-2 to TRBJ1-2, with 8 bases identical to TRBD1. The CDR3 is 16 residues long. Germline V gene data show CDR1 as SGHTA and CDR2 as FQGNSA. V lost 1 base, J lost 2 bases, and 6 bases stayed unmatched. CDR3 bases: TGTGCCAGCAGCTTAGTTTCTACAGGGGGGAACTATGGCTACACCTTC. Amino acids: CASSLVSTGGNYGYTF.

The chain employs TRBV18 and TRBJ2-5; 8 bases are shared with TRBD1. CDR3 length equals 14 residues. In germline, CDR1 is KGHSH, CDR2 LQKENI. V lost 0 bases to trimming and J lost 5 bases; unmatched junction nucleotides: 2. This CDR3 is CASSPPTGAETQYF. The CDR3 DNA reads TGTGCCAGCTCACCACCGACAGGGGCCGAGACCCAGTACTTC. The entire variable domain, with the rest obtained from reference TRBV18 and TRBJ2-5, is as follows: NAGVMQNPRHLVRRRGQEARLRCSPMKGHSHVYWYRQLPEEGLKFMVYLQKENIIDESGMPKERFSAEFPKEGPSILRIQQVVRGDSAAYFCASSPPTGAETQYFGPGTRLLVL.

The rearrangement uses TRBV6-5 and TRBJ1-1; D is possibly TRBD1 (6 bases). The V gene's germline CDR1 is MNHEY and CDR2 SVGAGI. The length of the CDR3 is 12 residues. The germline V and J ends were trimmed by 7 bases and 8 bases, with 14 bases remaining between them. The CDR3 protein is CASNWDTGEAFF. The CDR3 DNA reads as TGTGCCAGCAATTGGGACACCGGCGAAGCTTTCTTT.

The chain combines TRBV19 with TRBJ1-5, with D unresolved. This CDR3 comprises 17 residues. Trimming stripped 6 bases from V and 9 bases from J, with 27 bases between. Germline V gene sequence: CDR1 LNHDA, CDR2 SQIVND (reference sequence). The CDR3 sequence is CASRGQEGIIGGRPQHF. The CDR3 coding sequence is TGTGCCAGTAGAGGCCAGGAGGGAATCATTGGTGGTCGGCCCCAGCATTTT.

This clone was detected only a few times. This sequence joins TRBV24-1 and TRBJ1-2; no firm D call. Germline-derived CDR1 and CDR2 are KGHDR and SFDVKD. The V end was cut by 2 bases, the J end by 1 base, with 7 bases between. CDR3 length: 14 amino acids. CDR3 bases: TGTGCCACCAGTGATTCGACAATTAACTATGGCTACACCTTC. Translating it yields CATSDSTINYGYTF.

V gene TRBV9 combines with J gene TRBJ1-1; D not resolved. The V gene's germline CDR1 is SGDLS and CDR2 YYNGEE. CDR3 length: 14 amino acids. Trimming removed 0 bases at V and 5 bases at J, with 11 bases between. In nucleotides, the CDR3 is TGTGCCAGCAGCGTAGACGGAGGCGGGACTGAAGCTTTCTTT. It yields the protein CASSVDGGGTEAFF.

This chain joins TRBV24-1 and TRBJ2-1; D is ambiguous. The CDR3 covers 15 residues. Trimming pared 4 bases from V and 0 bases from J, leaving 9 bases between. Looked up from germline, CDR1 is KGHDR and CDR2 is SFDVKD. The CDR3 DNA is TGTGCCACCAGTGACTCCCGGAGCTCCTACAATGAGCAGTTCTTC. Translating gives CATSDSRSSYNEQFF.